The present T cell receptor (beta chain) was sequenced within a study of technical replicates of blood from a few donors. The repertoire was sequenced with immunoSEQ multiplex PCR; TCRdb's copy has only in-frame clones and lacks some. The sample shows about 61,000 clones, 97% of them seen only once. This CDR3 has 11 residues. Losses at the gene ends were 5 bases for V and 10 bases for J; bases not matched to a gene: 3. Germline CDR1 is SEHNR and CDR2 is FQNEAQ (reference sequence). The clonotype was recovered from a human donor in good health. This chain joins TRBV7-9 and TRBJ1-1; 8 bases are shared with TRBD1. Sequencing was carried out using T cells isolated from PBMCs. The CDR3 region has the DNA TGTGCCAGCAGCGTAGGGACAGGAGCTTTCTTT. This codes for CASSVGTGAFF.